This T cell receptor (beta chain) was captured by sequencing in a study of shared clonotypes between healthy human individuals (dated by TCRdb to about 2020). Some background on the complete study: The cohort included a few men and a couple of women between 18 and 49 years of age. To increase sequencing depth and limit assay-specific biases, different laboratories used diverse techniques to prepare libraries and sequence TCR repertoires. For each donor, three plates each were used for CD4 naive and CD4 memory, two plates were used for CD8 naive, and one plate was used for CD8 memory. Blood TCR repertoires of five healthy adults were deeply sequenced to estimate repertoire size and the extent of clonotype sharing between individuals. Per donor, leukapheresis produced somewhere between about 0.9 and 9.5 billion PBMCs.

Here is what the overall study found, with its caveats: Roughly 5.2% of naive CD4, 3.5% of naive CD8, roughly 2.5% of memory CD4, and approximately 0.4% of memory CD8 clonotypes were shared across several donors. Based on pairwise subsampling, the degree of clonotype sharing among donors was expected to be affected by sequencing depth. Sampling was limited to blood, and TCR repertoires in tissue likely differ from TCR repertoires in blood. Compared with non-shared clonotypes, clonotypes shared by all four sorted-subset donors had higher generation probabilities. The small number of donors limited the genetic and exposure-history diversity represented. Rarefaction of sorted-subset datasets indicated incomplete sequencing despite the large sequencing depth. Estimated clonotype richness was generally larger for naive than for memory subsets.

About this clone itself: It has no known antigen specificity. There are no base qualities to consult, and no much larger clone falls within one base. Other nucleotide sequences from this sample produce the same CDR3.

Healthy HIV-negative adults with no recently reported acute infections or vaccinations were included as donors. Every donor was a Caucasian adult living in Nashville, Tennessee, USA. CD4+ T cells were enriched by magnetic negative selection; naive cells were then positively selected on CD45RA, and the negative fraction formed the memory subset. Blood was collected by leukapheresis, and PBMCs were isolated by Ficoll-Histopaque density gradient centrifugation and then cryopreserved in liquid nitrogen vapor phase. Purity and quantity of every magnetically sorted T cell population were checked by analytical flow cytometry. Each sorted fraction had its genomic DNA isolated and then quantified by UV absorbance on a Nanodrop 2000c. Using the deep immunoSEQ assay, multiplex PCR amplified TCR CDR3 regions from genomic DNA. For each cell subset, the extracted genomic DNA was distributed evenly across all wells of several immunoSEQ 96-well plates, and each plate served as one replicate. For sorted subsets, 150 to 250 ng of genomic DNA, equivalent to roughly 33,000 T cell genomes, went into each replicate PCR. Purified libraries were measured with a Qubit 3.0 fluorometer, size-checked on a Bioanalyzer 2100, and measured again with the KAPA Library Quantification kit. A separate single-read 150-cycle Illumina NextSeq 550 flow cell was used to sequence each immunoSEQ 96-well plate. In the authors' own workflow: Because the immunoSEQ output included only junctional sequences and no quality scores, the filtering could not be the same as the filtering used for full-length reads. Sequences were annotated with PyIR, a Python wrapper for IgBLAST v1.9, and V/J genes and CDR3 were assigned using IMGT germline references. Reads were removed for weak V/J assignments (E-value above 1e-6), missing CDR3, stop codons, out-of-frame junctions, or ambiguous translated residues. V3J clonotypes were defined as sequences sharing an identical inferred V gene, J gene, and CDR3 amino acid sequence. Percentage overlap between repertoires was computed as shared unique clonotypes divided by the size of the smaller repertoire. Three approaches were used to assess repertoire richness: RTK rarefaction, the Chao1 estimator, and Recon v2.1 estimates of unobserved clonotypes. For all TCRbeta clonotypes obtained by the gDNA method from four donors, generation probabilities were computed with OLGA. This is the immuneACCESS table as TCRdb keeps it, with only in-frame sequences that have V and J called. A part of the clones is gone; compared with another copy, unresolved V genes explain less than half, and the rest is unexplained. V, J and clone size were drawn from that table, and D and trimming were deduced from the DNA. Here the sample has some 1,100,000 clones; approximately 80% occur a single time. Clones ranked in the top ten supply 0.5% to 0.6% of the sample.

This receptor was obtained from a man aged 18-30 years in good health. Some clones in this sample may be carry-over from other donors' samples. Sequenced material: memory CD4+ T cells from PBMCs. The sample's cell subset or site, from its label and the paper: CD45RA-negative fraction.

Read as DNA, the sequence is TGCGCCAGCAGCTTAACAGGGTACAATGAGCAGTTCTTC. Its amino acids are CASSLTGYNEQFF. This receptor chain uses TRBV5-1 and TRBJ2-1, and perhaps TRBD1 as D gene, on 6 matching bases. Between the V and J ends, shortened by 2 bases and 4 bases respectively, the junction contains 7 bases. Based on the germline V gene, the CDR1 and CDR2 sequences are SGHRS and YFSETQ. The CDR3 sequence holds 13 residues, the cysteine and phenylalanine included. The CDR3 DNA has 39 bases and is translated from base 1.